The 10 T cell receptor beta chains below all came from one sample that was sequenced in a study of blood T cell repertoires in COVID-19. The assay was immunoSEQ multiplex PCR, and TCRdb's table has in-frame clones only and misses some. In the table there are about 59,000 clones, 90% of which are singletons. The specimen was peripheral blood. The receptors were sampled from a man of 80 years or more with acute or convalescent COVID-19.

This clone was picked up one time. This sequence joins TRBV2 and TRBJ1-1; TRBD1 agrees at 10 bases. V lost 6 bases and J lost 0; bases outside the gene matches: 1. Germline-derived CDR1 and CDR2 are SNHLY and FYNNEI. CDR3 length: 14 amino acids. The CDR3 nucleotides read TGTGCCAGCAGCGACAGGGGGCTGAACACTGAAGCTTTCTTT. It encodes CASSDRGLNTEAFF.

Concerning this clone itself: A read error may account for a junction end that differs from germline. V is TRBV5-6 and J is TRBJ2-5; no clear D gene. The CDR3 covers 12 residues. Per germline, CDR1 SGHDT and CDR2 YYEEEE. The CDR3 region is CASSLSGPDLNF. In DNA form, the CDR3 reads TGTGCCAGCAGCTTGTCGGGTCCTGACTTAAACTTC.

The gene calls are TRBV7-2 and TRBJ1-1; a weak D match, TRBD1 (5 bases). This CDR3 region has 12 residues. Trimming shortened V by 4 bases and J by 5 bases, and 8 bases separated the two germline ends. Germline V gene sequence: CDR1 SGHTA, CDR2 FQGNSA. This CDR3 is CASSSGLTEAFF. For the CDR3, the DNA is TGTGCCAGCAGCTCAGGGTTGACTGAAGCTTTCTTT.

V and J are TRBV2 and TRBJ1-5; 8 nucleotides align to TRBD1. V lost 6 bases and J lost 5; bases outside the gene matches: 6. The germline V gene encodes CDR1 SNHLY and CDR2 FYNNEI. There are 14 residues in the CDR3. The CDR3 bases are TGTGCCAGCAGACCAGGGGGCTTCGATCAGCCCCAGCATTTT. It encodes CASRPGGFDQPQHF.

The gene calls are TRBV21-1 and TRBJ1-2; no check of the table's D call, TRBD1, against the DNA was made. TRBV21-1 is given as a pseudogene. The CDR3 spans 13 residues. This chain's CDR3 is CASSKLGTTGYTF. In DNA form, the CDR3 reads TGTGCCAGCAGCAAACTCGGGACAACCGGCTACACCTTC.

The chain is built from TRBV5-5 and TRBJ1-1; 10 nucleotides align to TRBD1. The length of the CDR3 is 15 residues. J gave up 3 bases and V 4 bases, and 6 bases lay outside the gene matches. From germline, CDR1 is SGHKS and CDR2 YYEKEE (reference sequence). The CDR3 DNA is TGTGCCAGCAGCCGTTTTGGGACAGGGGACACTGAAGCTTTCTTT. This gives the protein CASSRFGTGDTEAFF. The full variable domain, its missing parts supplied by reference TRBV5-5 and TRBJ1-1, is DAGVTQSPTHLIKTRGQQVTLRCSPISGHKSVSWYQQVLGQGPQFIFQYYEKEERGRGNFPDRFSARQFPNYSSELNVNALLLGDSALYLCASSRFGTGDTEAFFGQGTRLTVV.

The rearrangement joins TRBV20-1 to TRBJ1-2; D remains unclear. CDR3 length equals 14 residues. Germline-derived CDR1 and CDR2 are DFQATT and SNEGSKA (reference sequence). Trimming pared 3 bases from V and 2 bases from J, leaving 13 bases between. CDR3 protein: CSASSGYLNYGYTF. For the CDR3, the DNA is TGCAGTGCTAGTAGCGGCTATTTGAACTATGGCTACACCTTC.

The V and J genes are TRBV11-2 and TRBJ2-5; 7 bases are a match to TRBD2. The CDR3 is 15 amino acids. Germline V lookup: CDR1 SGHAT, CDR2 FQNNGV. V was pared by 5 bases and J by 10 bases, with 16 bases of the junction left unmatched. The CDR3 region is CASSPRAGSQGGQYF. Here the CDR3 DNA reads TGTGCCAGCAGCCCCCGAGCGGGGTCCCAAGGAGGCCAGTACTTC.

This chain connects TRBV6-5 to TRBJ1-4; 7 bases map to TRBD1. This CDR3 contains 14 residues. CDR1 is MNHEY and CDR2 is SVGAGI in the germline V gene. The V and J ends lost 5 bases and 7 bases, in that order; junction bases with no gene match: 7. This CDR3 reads CASSKQGRGEKLFF. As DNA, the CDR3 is TGTGCCAGCAGTAAACAGGGGCGGGGTGAAAAACTGTTTTTT.

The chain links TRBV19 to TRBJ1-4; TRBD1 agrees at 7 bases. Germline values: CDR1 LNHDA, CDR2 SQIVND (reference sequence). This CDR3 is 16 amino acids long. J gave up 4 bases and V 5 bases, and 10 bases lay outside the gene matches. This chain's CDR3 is CASSSRPQGGNEKLFF. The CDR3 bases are TGTGCCAGTAGTTCCCGCCCCCAGGGGGGTAATGAAAAACTGTTTTTT.